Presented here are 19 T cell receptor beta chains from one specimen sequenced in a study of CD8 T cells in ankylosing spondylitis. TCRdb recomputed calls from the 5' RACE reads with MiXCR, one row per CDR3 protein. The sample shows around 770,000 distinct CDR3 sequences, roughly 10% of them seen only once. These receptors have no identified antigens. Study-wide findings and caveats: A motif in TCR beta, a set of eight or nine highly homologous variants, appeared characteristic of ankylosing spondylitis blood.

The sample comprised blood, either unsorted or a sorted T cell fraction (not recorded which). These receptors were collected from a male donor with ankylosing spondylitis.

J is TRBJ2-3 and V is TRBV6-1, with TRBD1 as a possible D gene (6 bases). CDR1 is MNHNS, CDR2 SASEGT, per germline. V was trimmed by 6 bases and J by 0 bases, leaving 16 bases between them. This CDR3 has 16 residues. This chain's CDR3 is CASRRDTYTSTDTQYF. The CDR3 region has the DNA TGTGCCAGCAGGAGGGACACCTATACTAGCACAGATACGCAGTATTTT.

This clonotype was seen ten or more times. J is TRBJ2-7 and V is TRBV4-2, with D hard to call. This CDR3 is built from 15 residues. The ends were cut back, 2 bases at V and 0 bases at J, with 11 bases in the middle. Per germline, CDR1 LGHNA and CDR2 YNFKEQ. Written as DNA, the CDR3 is TGTGCCAGCAGCCAAAATTTGAGGAGCTCCTACGAGCAGTACTTC. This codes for CASSQNLRSSYEQYF.

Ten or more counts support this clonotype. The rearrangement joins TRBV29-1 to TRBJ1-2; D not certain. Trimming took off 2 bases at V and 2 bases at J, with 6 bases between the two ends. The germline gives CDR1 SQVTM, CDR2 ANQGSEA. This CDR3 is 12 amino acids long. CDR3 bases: TGCAGCGTTGAAAGGCAGAACTATGGCTACACCTTC. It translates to CSVERQNYGYTF.

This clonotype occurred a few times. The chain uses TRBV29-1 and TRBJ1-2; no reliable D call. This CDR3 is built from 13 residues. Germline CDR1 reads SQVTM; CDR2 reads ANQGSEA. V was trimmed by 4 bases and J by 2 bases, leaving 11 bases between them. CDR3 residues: CSVGKLGNYGYTF. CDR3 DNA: TGCAGCGTTGGGAAGTTGGGGAACTATGGCTACACCTTC.

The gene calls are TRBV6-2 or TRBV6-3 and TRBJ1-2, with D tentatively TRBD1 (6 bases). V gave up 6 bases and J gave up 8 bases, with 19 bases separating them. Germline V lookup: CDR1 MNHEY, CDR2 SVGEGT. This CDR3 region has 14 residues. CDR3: CASRLLTVGGGYTF. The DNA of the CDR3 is TGTGCCAGCAGACTTCTGACAGTTGGGGGCGGCTACACCTTC.

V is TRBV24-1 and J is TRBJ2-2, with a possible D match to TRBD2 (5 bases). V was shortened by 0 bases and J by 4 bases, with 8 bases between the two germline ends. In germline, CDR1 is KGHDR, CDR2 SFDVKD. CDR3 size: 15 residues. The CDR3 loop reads CATSDLQEGTGELFF. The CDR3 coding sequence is TGTGCCACCAGTGATTTGCAAGAGGGCACCGGGGAGCTGTTTTTT.

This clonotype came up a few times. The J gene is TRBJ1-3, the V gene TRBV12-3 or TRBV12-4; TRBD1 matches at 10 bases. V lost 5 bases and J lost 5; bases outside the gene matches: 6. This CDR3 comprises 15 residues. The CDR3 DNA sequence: TGTGCCAGCAGTCCCGGACAGGGGGATCGAAACACCATATATTTT. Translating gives CASSPGQGDRNTIYF.

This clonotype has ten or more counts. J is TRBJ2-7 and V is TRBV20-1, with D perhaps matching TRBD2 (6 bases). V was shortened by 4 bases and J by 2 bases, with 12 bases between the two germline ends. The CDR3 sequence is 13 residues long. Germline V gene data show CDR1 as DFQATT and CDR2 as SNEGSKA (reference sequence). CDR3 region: CSATSGPTYEQYF. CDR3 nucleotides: TGCAGTGCTACAAGCGGGCCAACCTACGAGCAGTACTTC.

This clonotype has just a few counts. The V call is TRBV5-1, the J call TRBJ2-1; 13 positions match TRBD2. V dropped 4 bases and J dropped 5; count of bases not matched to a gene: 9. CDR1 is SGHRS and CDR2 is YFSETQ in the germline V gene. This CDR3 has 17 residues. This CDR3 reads CASSTGTSGMRNNEQFF. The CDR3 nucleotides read TGCGCCAGCAGCACCGGGACTAGCGGGATGAGGAACAATGAGCAGTTCTTC.

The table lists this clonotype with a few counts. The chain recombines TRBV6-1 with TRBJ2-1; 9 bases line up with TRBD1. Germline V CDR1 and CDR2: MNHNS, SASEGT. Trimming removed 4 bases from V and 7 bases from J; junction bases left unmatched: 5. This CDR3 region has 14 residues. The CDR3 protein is CASSGGQGWNEQFF. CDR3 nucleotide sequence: TGTGCCAGCAGTGGGGGACAGGGATGGAATGAGCAGTTCTTC.

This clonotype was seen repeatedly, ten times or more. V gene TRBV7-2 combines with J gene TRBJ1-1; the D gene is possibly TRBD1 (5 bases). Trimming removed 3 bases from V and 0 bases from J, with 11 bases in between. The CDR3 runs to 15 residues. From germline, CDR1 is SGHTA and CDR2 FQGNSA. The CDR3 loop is CASSLAGSMNTEAFF. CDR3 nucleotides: TGTGCCAGCAGCTTGGCAGGGTCCATGAACACTGAAGCTTTCTTT.

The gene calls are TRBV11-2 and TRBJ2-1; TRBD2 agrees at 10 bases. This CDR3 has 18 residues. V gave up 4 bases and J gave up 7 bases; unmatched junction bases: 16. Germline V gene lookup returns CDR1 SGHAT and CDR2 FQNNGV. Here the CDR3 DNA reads TGTGCCAGCAGCTCCCTAGCGCCTAGCGGGAGTAGGCTAAATGAGCAGTTCTTC. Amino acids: CASSSLAPSGSRLNEQFF.

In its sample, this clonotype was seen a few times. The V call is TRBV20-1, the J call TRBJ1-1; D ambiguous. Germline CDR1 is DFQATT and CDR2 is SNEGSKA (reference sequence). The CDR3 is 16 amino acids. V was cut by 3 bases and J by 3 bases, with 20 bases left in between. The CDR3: CSASRPGARVYTEAFF. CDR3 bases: TGCAGTGCTAGCCGCCCGGGAGCCCGAGTTTACACTGAAGCTTTCTTT.

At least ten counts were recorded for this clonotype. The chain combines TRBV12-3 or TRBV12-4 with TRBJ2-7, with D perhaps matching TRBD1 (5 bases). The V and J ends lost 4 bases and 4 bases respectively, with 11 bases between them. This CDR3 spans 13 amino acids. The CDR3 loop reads CASSYQGWYEQYF. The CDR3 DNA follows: TGTGCCAGCAGTTACCAGGGATGGTACGAGCAGTACTTC.

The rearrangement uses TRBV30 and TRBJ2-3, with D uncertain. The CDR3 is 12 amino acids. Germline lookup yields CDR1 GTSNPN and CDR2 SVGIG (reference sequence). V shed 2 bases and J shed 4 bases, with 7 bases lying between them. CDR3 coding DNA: TGTGCCTGGAGTAGGAGTTCAGATACGCAGTATTTT. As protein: CAWSRSSDTQYF.

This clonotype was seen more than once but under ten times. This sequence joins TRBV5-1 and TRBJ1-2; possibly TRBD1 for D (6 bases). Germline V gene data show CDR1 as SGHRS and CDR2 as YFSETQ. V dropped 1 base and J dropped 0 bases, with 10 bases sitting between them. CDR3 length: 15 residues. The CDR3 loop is CASSLRTEPNYGYTF. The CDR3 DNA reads TGCGCCAGCAGCTTGAGGACAGAGCCTAACTATGGCTACACCTTC.

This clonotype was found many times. The CDR3 nucleotides are TGCAGACCCGGGGGGGTCACTGAAGCTTTCTTT. Its translation: CRPGGVTEAFF. The V and J genes are TRBV20-1 and TRBJ1-1, with D tentatively TRBD1 (5 bases). The CDR3 sequence is 11 residues long. Germline V gene sequence: CDR1 DFQATT, CDR2 SNEGSKA (reference sequence).

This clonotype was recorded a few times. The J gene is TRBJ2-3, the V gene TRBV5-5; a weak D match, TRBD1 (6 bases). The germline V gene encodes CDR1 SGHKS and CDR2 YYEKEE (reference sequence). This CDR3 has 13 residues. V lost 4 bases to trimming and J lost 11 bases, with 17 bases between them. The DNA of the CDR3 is TGTGCCAGCAGCCCCCGTACAGGGATCGGGCAGTATTTT. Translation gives CASSPRTGIGQYF.

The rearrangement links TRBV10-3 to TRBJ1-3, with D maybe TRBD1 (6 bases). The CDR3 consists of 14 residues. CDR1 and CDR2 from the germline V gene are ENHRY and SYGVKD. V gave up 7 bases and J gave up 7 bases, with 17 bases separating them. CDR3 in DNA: TGTGCCATCAAAGGGGGGTCCGAAGGGAACACCATATATTTT. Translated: CAIKGGSEGNTIYF.